A single sample is the source of the 24 T cell receptor beta chains below, sequenced in a study of T cells expressing NK-cell markers. TCRdb re-called the 5' RACE reads; every CDR3 protein appears as one record, without DNA. This table holds 300,000 to 450,000 distinct CDR3 sequences. The sequencing sample was made of blood T cells: a sorted CD56 or NKG2C T cell subset, CD4+ or CD8+ T cells, or bulk PBMC T cells (not recorded which). Receptor source: a man between 18 and 69 years old in good health.

V gene TRBV7-9 combines with J gene TRBJ1-6; without DNA, the TCRdb call of TRBD1 cannot be checked. CDR1 is SEHNR, CDR2 FQNEAQ, per germline (reference sequence). CDR3 length: 14 residues. The CDR3 loop is CASSFGTGTLKLHF.

The chain uses TRBV2 and TRBJ1-6. Germline CDR1 reads SNHLY; CDR2 reads FYNNEI. The CDR3 runs 15 residues. Here the CDR3 reads CASSVLSSYNSPLHF.

The rearrangement links TRBV28 to TRBJ2-5; checking the TCRdb D call of TRBD1 is not possible without DNA. There are 14 residues in the CDR3. CDR1 and CDR2 (germline): MDHEN, SYDVKM. This CDR3 is CASRRDRGPETQYF.

This chain joins TRBV7-2 and TRBJ2-2; the TCRdb call, TRBD2, lacks DNA for checking. In germline, CDR1 is SGHTA, CDR2 FQGNSA. The CDR3 length is 14 residues. CDR3 sequence: CASSLELAPGELFF.

V usage is TRBV3-1 and J usage is TRBJ2-5; TCRdb names TRBD2, which stays unverified in the absence of DNA. The CDR3 contains 14 residues. The V gene's germline CDR1 is LGHDT and CDR2 YNNKEL (reference sequence). The CDR3: CATRLAGGQETQYF.

The rearrangement uses TRBV14 and TRBJ2-7. Germline assignment: CDR1 SGHDN and CDR2 FVKESK. The CDR3 loop spans 12 amino acids. CDR3 sequence: CASSVSGLEQYF.

J is TRBJ2-5 and V is TRBV7-2; TCRdb selects TRBD2, and the lack of DNA leaves this call unchecked. CDR3 size: 14 residues. The germline CDR1 and CDR2 sequences are SGHTA and FQGNSA. CDR3 sequence: CASRRRLIQETQYF. The variable domain in full, with the rest retrieved from reference TRBV7-2 and TRBJ2-5, is GAGVSQSPSNKVTEKGKDVELRCDPISGHTALYWYRQSLGQGLEFLIYFQGNSAPDKSGLPSDRFSAERTGGSVSTLTIQRTQQEDSAVYLCASRRRLIQETQYFGPGTRLLVL.

The CDR3 here is CASSPFRGYEQYF. The chain combines TRBV28 with TRBJ2-7; lacking DNA, the TRBD1 call made by TCRdb goes unchecked. This CDR3 is built from 13 residues. Germline CDR1 MDHEN, CDR2 SYDVKM.

The chain links TRBV3-1 to TRBJ1-4; TCRdb's D call of TRBD1 is untestable without DNA. The CDR3 totals 14 residues. Germline lookup yields CDR1 LGHDT and CDR2 YNNKEL (reference sequence). CDR3 in amino acids: CASSRTGGREKLFF.

The gene calls are TRBV7-6 and TRBJ2-3; TCRdb gives TRBD1 as the D gene, but with no DNA this cannot be confirmed. The germline CDR1 and CDR2 sequences are SGHVS and FNYEAQ. This CDR3 is 15 amino acids long. The CDR3 spells CASSQAGAITDTQYF.

The chain employs TRBV6-1 and TRBJ1-1; TCRdb returns TRBD1, unconfirmable since there is no DNA. The CDR3 is 16 residues long. CDR1 and CDR2 (germline): MNHNS, SASEGT. The CDR3 is CASNRSPDEIYTEAFF.

The J gene is TRBJ2-1, the V gene TRBV2; TCRdb lists TRBD2, though no DNA is available to test this call. The CDR3 totals 16 residues. Germline lookup yields CDR1 SNHLY and CDR2 FYNNEI. This CDR3 reads CASRALSDYSYNEQFF.

The chain recombines TRBV5-1 with TRBJ1-2. Germline-derived CDR1 and CDR2 are SGHRS and YFSETQ. The CDR3 is 14 residues long. CDR3 region: CASSLERVESGYTF.

The CDR3 loop is CASRDRRDEKLFF. V is TRBV2 and J is TRBJ1-4; TCRdb's assignment of TRBD1 cannot be checked, as there is no DNA. This CDR3 spans 13 amino acids. The germline V gene has CDR1 SNHLY and CDR2 FYNNEI.

The chain has TRBV12-3 or TRBV12-4 and TRBJ2-4. The CDR3 length is 16 residues. The CDR3 loop reads CASSLSGSLAKNIQYF.

V gene TRBV5-1 combines with J gene TRBJ2-5; absent DNA, TCRdb's TRBD1 call cannot be checked. Germline-derived CDR1 and CDR2 are SGHRS and YFSETQ. CDR3 size: 14 residues. This CDR3 reads CASSFRGQLETQYF. The whole variable domain, remainder taken from reference TRBV5-1 and TRBJ2-5, is KAGVTQTPRYLIKTRGQQVTLSCSPISGHRSVSWYQQTPGQGLQFLFEYFSETQRNKGNFPGRFSGRQFSNSRSEMNVSTLELGDSALYLCASSFRGQLETQYFGPGTRLLVL.

The chain employs TRBV20-1 and TRBJ1-5; TCRdb's D gene call, TRBD1, goes unchecked for lack of DNA. Looked up from germline, CDR1 is DFQATT and CDR2 is SNEGSKA (reference sequence). The CDR3 runs 12 residues. This CDR3 is CSASKPGQPQHF.

This rearrangement joins TRBV5-1 to TRBJ2-6; no DNA is available, so the TRBD1 call from TCRdb remains unchecked. The CDR3 extends over 19 amino acids. Germline CDR1 SGHRS, CDR2 YFSETQ. The CDR3 here is CASSSDRASGSSGANVLTF.

This chain joins TRBV6-2 or TRBV6-3 and TRBJ1-2; TCRdb reports TRBD1, a call that lacks DNA to check it against. The CDR3 loop spans 14 amino acids. CDR1 and CDR2 (germline): MNHEY, SVGEGT. The CDR3 spells CASSYRTGYHGYTF.

The rearrangement uses TRBV12-5 and TRBJ1-1; TCRdb's D gene call, TRBD1, goes unchecked for lack of DNA. CDR3 length: 12 residues. Germline V gene data show CDR1 as LGHNT and CDR2 as FRNRAP. CDR3 region: CASGPSGAEAFF.

The genes are TRBV11-2 and TRBJ2-1; TCRdb picks TRBD2, but there is no DNA to check that call. The CDR3 is 19 residues long. Germline V gene data show CDR1 as SGHAT and CDR2 as FQNNGV. This chain's CDR3 is CASSPVPGTSGGAFHEQFF.

V and J are TRBV18 and TRBJ2-7; TCRdb picks TRBD1, but there is no DNA to check that call. Germline assignment: CDR1 KGHSH and CDR2 LQKENI. The CDR3 has 15 residues. The CDR3 sequence is CASSPTGGNTYEQYF.

This sequence joins TRBV20-1 and TRBJ1-5; TCRdb picks TRBD1, but there is no DNA to check that call. CDR1 is DFQATT and CDR2 is SNEGSKA in the germline V gene (reference sequence). This CDR3 has 14 residues. The CDR3 reads CSAHDRASNQPQHF.

This chain connects TRBV7-9 to TRBJ2-1; TCRdb calls TRBD1, which cannot be checked without DNA. Germline lookup yields CDR1 SEHNR and CDR2 FQNEAQ (reference sequence). The CDR3 contains 16 residues. This CDR3 is CASSSGTSNSYNEQFF.